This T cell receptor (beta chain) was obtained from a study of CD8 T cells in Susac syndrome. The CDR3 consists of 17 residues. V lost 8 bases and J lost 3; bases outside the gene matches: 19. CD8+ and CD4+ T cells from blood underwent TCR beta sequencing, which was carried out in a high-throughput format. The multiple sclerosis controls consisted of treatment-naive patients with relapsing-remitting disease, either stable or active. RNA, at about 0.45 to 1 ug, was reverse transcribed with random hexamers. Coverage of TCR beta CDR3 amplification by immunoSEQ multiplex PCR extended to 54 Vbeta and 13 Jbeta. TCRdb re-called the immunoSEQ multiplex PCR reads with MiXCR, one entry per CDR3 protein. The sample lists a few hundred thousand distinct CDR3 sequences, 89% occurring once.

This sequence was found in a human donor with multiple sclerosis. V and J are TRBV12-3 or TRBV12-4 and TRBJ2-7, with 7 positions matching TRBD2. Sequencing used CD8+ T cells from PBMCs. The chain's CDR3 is CASGGRASGPGYYEQYF. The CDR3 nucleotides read TGTGCCAGCGGGGGTCGGGCTAGCGGTCCGGGATACTACGAGCAGTACTTC.